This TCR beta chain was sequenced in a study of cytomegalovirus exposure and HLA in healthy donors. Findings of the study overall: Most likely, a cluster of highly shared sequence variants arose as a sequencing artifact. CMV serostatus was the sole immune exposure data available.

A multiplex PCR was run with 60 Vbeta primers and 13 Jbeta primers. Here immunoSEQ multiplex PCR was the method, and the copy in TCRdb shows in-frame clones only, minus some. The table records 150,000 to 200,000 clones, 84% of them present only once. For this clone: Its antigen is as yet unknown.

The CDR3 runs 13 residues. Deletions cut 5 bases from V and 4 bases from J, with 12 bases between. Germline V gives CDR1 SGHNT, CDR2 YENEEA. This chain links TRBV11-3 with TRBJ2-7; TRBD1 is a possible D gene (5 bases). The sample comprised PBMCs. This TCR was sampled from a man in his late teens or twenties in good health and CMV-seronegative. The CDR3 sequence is CASSPVPGYEQYF. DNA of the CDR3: TGTGCCAGCAGCCCAGTCCCAGGGTACGAGCAGTACTTC.